This entry lists 32 T cell receptor beta chains sequenced from one sample in a study of post-analysis software for immune sequencing data. Researchers reported that TCR beta cDNA libraries carried unique molecular identifiers. In TCRdb, the PCR reads were re-called with MiXCR into one record per CDR3 protein. The table has about 560,000 distinct CDR3 sequences, roughly 40% seen once. These receptors are not linked to any known antigen. Broader study findings: In patients, TRBV5-6, TRBV5-1 and TRBV20-1 belonged to about five TRBV segments found more frequently than in controls.

Sequenced sample: blood. Source of these receptors: a girl aged 10-17 years with multiple sclerosis.

The V and J genes are TRBV6-5 and TRBJ2-3; 8 bases line up with TRBD2. J gave up 0 bases and V 4 bases, and 6 bases lay outside the gene matches. In germline, CDR1 is MNHEY, CDR2 SVGAGI. The CDR3 has 16 amino acids. The CDR3 reads CASSSPRTSSTDTQYF. The DNA for the CDR3 is TGTGCCAGCAGTTCCCCCAGGACTAGCAGCACAGATACGCAGTATTTT.

This clonotype was observed a handful of times. The chain recombines TRBV3-1 with TRBJ1-2, with TRBD1 matching over 7 bases. Germline CDR1 and CDR2: LGHDT and YNNKEL (reference sequence). There are 16 residues in the CDR3. V was clipped by 1 base and J by 6 bases; unmatched bases: 11. The CDR3 loop is CASSQGLLTGRHGYTF. For the CDR3, the DNA is TGTGCCAGCAGCCAAGGCCTCCTGACAGGGCGGCATGGCTACACCTTC.

Worth noting for this clonotype: A junction end diverges from the germline sequence, so it may reflect a read error. V usage is TRBV6-1 and J usage is TRBJ1-2, with no clear D. The CDR3 sequence is 13 residues long. The germline CDR1 and CDR2 sequences are MNHNS and SASEGT. In DNA, the CDR3 is TGTGCCAGCCGTGAGGGAAGGAATTATGGCTACACCTTC. Its translation is CASREGRNYGYTF.

The chain is built from TRBV12-3 or TRBV12-4 and TRBJ2-1; no firm D call. CDR3 length: 15 amino acids. Trimming removed 4 bases from V and 5 bases from J, with 15 bases in between. CDR3 sequence (DNA): TGTGCCAGCAGTTCGGGCACGATGAACAACAATGAGCAGTTCTTC. It codes for CASSSGTMNNNEQFF.

The chain recombines TRBV7-2 with TRBJ2-5; TRBD2 matches 14 bases. Trimming cost V 5 bases and J 10 bases; bases outside gene matches: 6. This CDR3 spans 14 amino acids. CDR1 is SGHTA and CDR2 is FQGNSA in the germline V gene. This CDR3 is CASSPTSGGEVQYF. CDR3 in DNA: TGTGCCAGCAGCCCGACTAGCGGGGGGGAGGTCCAGTACTTC.

J is TRBJ1-2 and V is TRBV6-1, with D hard to call. Germline CDR1 is MNHNS and CDR2 is SASEGT. Trimming stripped 1 base from V and 8 bases from J, with 5 bases between. The CDR3 consists of 11 residues. The CDR3 region is CASSEGWGYTF. CDR3 nucleotides: TGTGCCAGCAGTGAAGGTTGGGGCTACACCTTC.

The J gene is TRBJ2-1, the V gene TRBV6-1, with 11 bases identical to TRBD2. The CDR3 contains 19 residues. J lost 0 bases, V lost 5 bases, and 12 bases had no gene match. The germline gives CDR1 MNHNS, CDR2 SASEGT. Written as DNA, the CDR3 is TGTGCCAGCAGTCCAAATCCCGGGACTAGCGGAGCCTCCTACAATGAGCAGTTCTTC. Protein product: CASSPNPGTSGASYNEQFF.

There are a few counts of this clonotype. The chain joins TRBV7-2 to TRBJ1-2; D not resolved. The CDR3 spans 15 residues. The V and J ends lost 1 base and 0 bases respectively, with 9 bases between them. CDR1 and CDR2 (germline): SGHTA, FQGNSA. Written as DNA, the CDR3 is TGTGCCAGCAGCTTAGGGACCGTAGCTAACTATGGCTACACCTTC. Residues: CASSLGTVANYGYTF.

This clonotype came up a few times. The chain couples TRBV9 to TRBJ2-1; D uncertain. This CDR3 region has 13 residues. Trimming took 0 bases from V and 11 from J, leaving 12 bases between them. The germline CDR1 and CDR2 sequences are SGDLS and YYNGEE. The CDR3 DNA follows: TGTGCCAGCAGCGTAGCTTCGGGCAGTAAGCAGTTCTTC. It specifies CASSVASGSKQFF.

The chain uses TRBV6-2 or TRBV6-3 and TRBJ1-2, with 10 nucleotides matching TRBD1. Trimming removed 5 bases from V and 8 bases from J; junction bases left unmatched: 5. The germline V gene encodes CDR1 MNHEY and CDR2 SVGEGT. The CDR3 loop spans 13 amino acids. The CDR3 nucleotides read TGTGCCAGCAGTCCGACAGGGGGCGCGGGCTACACCTTC. Its translation: CASSPTGGAGYTF.

The V call is TRBV29-1, the J call TRBJ2-1; D may be TRBD1 (5 bases). Between the trimmed V and J ends, which lost 0 bases and 14 bases, there was a span of 17 bases. The CDR3 spans 13 residues. The germline V gene has CDR1 SQVTM and CDR2 ANQGSEA. The CDR3 spells CSVEEPRQTTKFF. The CDR3 DNA follows: TGCAGCGTTGAAGAACCTCGACAGACCACAAAGTTCTTC.

The chain is built from TRBV6-4 and TRBJ1-2; TRBD1 matches 11 bases. J was trimmed by 8 bases and V by 2 bases; bases with no gene match: 4. Germline lookup yields CDR1 MRHNA and CDR2 SNTAGT. This CDR3 is 14 amino acids long. The CDR3 DNA follows: TGTGCCAGCAGTGACAGGACAGGGGGCGTGGGCTACACCTTC. Protein sequence: CASSDRTGGVGYTF.

The table lists this clonotype with a few counts. The rearrangement links TRBV4-1 to TRBJ1-2; D unclear. The V end lost 2 bases, the J end lost 4 bases, and 17 bases lay between the germline ends. The CDR3 is made up of 16 amino acids. Germline CDR1 is MGHRA and CDR2 is YSYEKL. The CDR3, as DNA: TGCGCCAGCAGCCAACTCCTGGGTATGCCCGGCTATGGCTACACCTTC. Translation gives CASSQLLGMPGYGYTF.

This clonotype occurred a few times. V is TRBV12-3 or TRBV12-4 and J is TRBJ2-7; D uncertain. With 6 bases removed from V and 0 bases from J, the gap between germline ends came to 12 bases. CDR3 length: 14 residues. CDR3 coding DNA: TGTGCCAGCAGCTTTAGGTCCCGCTCCTACGAGCAGTACTTC. Its protein product is CASSFRSRSYEQYF.

J is TRBJ1-1 and V is TRBV5-1, with D maybe TRBD1 (6 bases). V was clipped by 4 bases and J by 8 bases, with 12 bases between them. The CDR3 runs to 12 residues. Germline loops: CDR1 SGHRS, CDR2 YFSETQ. For the CDR3, the DNA is TGCGCCAGCAGCCCGGCGGGGGCCGAAGCTTTCTTT. As protein: CASSPAGAEAFF. The full variable domain, its missing parts supplied by reference TRBV5-1 and TRBJ1-1, is KAGVTQTPRYLIKTRGQQVTLSCSPISGHRSVSWYQQTPGQGLQFLFEYFSETQRNKGNFPGRFSGRQFSNSRSEMNVSTLELGDSALYLCASSPAGAEAFFGQGTRLTVV.

This clonotype has just a few counts. V and J are TRBV29-1 and TRBJ1-5; D remains unclear. CDR3 length equals 10 residues. Germline assignment: CDR1 SQVTM and CDR2 ANQGSEA. CDR3: CSRRNQPQHF. In DNA, the CDR3 is TGCAGTCGTCGCAATCAGCCCCAGCATTTT.

This clonotype was seen more than once but under ten times. V usage is TRBV20-1 and J usage is TRBJ2-7, with D unresolved. Germline CDR1 DFQATT, CDR2 SNEGSKA (reference sequence). This CDR3 is 14 amino acids long. V was clipped by 0 bases and J by 0 bases, with 9 bases between them. The CDR3 DNA sequence: TGCAGTGCTAGAGATCGTGGCATCTCCTACGAGCAGTACTTC. It translates to CSARDRGISYEQYF.

The chain employs TRBV5-1 and TRBJ2-1; 11 nucleotides align to TRBD2. The CDR3 loop spans 15 amino acids. Germline CDR1 SGHRS, CDR2 YFSETQ. The junction had 1 base not matched to a gene; V was cut back by 3 bases and J by 2 bases. The CDR3 region is CASSWGLAAYNEQFF. CDR3 sequence (DNA): TGCGCCAGCAGCTGGGGACTAGCGGCCTACAATGAGCAGTTCTTC.

The chain employs TRBV5-4 and TRBJ2-5; 7 nucleotides line up with TRBD2. Germline V gene data show CDR1 as SGHNT and CDR2 as YYREEE (reference sequence). The CDR3 is 15 amino acids. V dropped 3 bases and J dropped 6; count of bases not matched to a gene: 11. The DNA for the CDR3 is TGTGCCAGCAGCTCCCTGGGGGAGGGCCGGAAGACCCAGTACTTC. It codes for CASSSLGEGRKTQYF.

The chain recombines TRBV7-9 with TRBJ2-7; TRBD1 or TRBD2 may be the D gene (5 bases each). V was cut by 1 base and J by 3 bases, with 16 bases left in between. The germline CDR1 and CDR2 sequences are SEHNR and FQNEAQ (reference sequence). The CDR3 contains 16 residues. The CDR3 loop reads CASSLGHGGEDYEQYF. The CDR3 DNA follows: TGTGCCAGCAGCTTAGGGCATGGGGGAGAGGACTACGAGCAGTACTTC.

The CDR3 DNA sequence: TGTGCCAGCAGTTCAGACAGGGAGTGGCGTGGCTACACCTTC. This translates into CASSSDREWRGYTF. The chain joins TRBV12-3 or TRBV12-4 to TRBJ1-2, with TRBD1 matching 7 bases. CDR3 length equals 14 residues. V trimming: 4 bases; J trimming: 7 bases; junction bases outside the gene matches: 9.

The V call is TRBV5-5, the J call TRBJ1-6, with 8 bases lining up with TRBD1. Germline V gene data show CDR1 as SGHKS and CDR2 as YYEKEE (reference sequence). Losses at the gene ends were 4 bases for V and 6 bases for J; bases not matched to a gene: 3. The CDR3 loop spans 14 amino acids. The CDR3 region is CASSEGQVNSPLHF. For the CDR3, the DNA is TGTGCCAGCAGCGAGGGACAGGTTAATTCACCCCTCCACTTT.

The gene calls are TRBV27 and TRBJ1-5; 7 nucleotides line up with TRBD1. Germline V gene lookup returns CDR1 MNHEY and CDR2 SMNVEV (reference sequence). The CDR3 totals 15 residues. Germline trimming cut 6 bases from V and 7 bases from J; bases unmatched to any gene: 12. Here the CDR3 DNA reads TGTGCCAGCAGAACTTCCGACAGGGCGTCCCAGCCCCAGCATTTT. It is translated as CASRTSDRASQPQHF.

This sequence joins TRBV11-2 and TRBJ2-1; 12 bases agree with TRBD2. Trimming took 3 bases from V and 8 from J; bases not matched to a gene: 5. CDR3 length equals 15 residues. Germline-derived CDR1 and CDR2 are SGHAT and FQNNGV. The CDR3 loop is CASSFGLAGGYEQFF. The CDR3, as DNA: TGTGCCAGCAGCTTCGGTCTAGCGGGAGGGTATGAGCAGTTCTTC.

The rearrangement uses TRBV12-3 or TRBV12-4 and TRBJ2-4; D perhaps matches TRBD2 (5 bases). V was pared by 4 bases and J by 15 bases, with 13 bases between. The CDR3 consists of 11 residues. CDR3: CASSSGRDVYF. The CDR3 DNA is TGTGCCAGCAGTTCCGGACGGGATGTGTACTTC.

This chain links TRBV25-1 with TRBJ1-1; no firm D call. Germline lookup yields CDR1 MGHDK and CDR2 SYGVNS. The length of the CDR3 is 15 residues. V was clipped by 8 bases and J by 2 bases, with 18 bases between them. In DNA form, the CDR3 reads TGTGCCAGCTCCAGTAGATCACAGAGAAACACTGAAGCTTTCTTT. This translates into CASSSRSQRNTEAFF. The variable domain in full, completed from reference TRBV25-1 and TRBJ1-1, reads EADIYQTPRYLVIGTGKKITLECSQTMGHDKMYWYQQDPGMELHLIHYSYGVNSTEKGDLSSESTVSRIRTEHFPLTLESARPSHTSQYLCASSSRSQRNTEAFFGQGTRLTVV.

This clonotype showed up just once. This chain uses TRBV5-1 with TRBJ2-1; 9 bases match TRBD1. CDR1 is SGHRS and CDR2 is YFSETQ in the germline V gene. The CDR3 is made up of 14 amino acids. The V gene end was trimmed by 4 bases and the J gene end by 6 bases; junction bases not matched to a gene: 5. CDR3 bases: TGCGCCAGCAGCCTGGACAGGGGCTTCAATGAGCAGTTCTTC. This sequence encodes CASSLDRGFNEQFF.

J is TRBJ2-7 and V is TRBV27, with TRBD1 matching over 10 bases. The V segment lost 5 bases and the J segment 8 bases; nucleotides outside the gene matches: 6. Germline-derived CDR1 and CDR2 are MNHEY and SMNVEV (reference sequence). The CDR3 has 13 residues. The CDR3 region has the DNA TGTGCCAGCAGTCCCCAGACAGGGGGCAAGCAGTACTTC. Protein product: CASSPQTGGKQYF.

The chain joins TRBV5-1 to TRBJ2-7; D is ambiguous. The CDR3 runs to 15 residues. Between the trimmed V and J ends, which lost 0 bases and 1 base, there was a span of 11 bases. CDR1 is SGHRS, CDR2 YFSETQ, per germline. Here the CDR3 reads CASSLAASSSYEQYF. The CDR3, as DNA: TGCGCCAGCAGCTTGGCCGCATCGTCGTCCTACGAGCAGTACTTC.

This clonotype occurred once. The V gene is TRBV12-3 or TRBV12-4, the J gene TRBJ1-2; the match to TRBD1 covers 7 bases. The CDR3 spans 15 residues. With 3 bases clipped from V and 3 bases from J, the junction kept 7 bases outside the gene matches. The CDR3 protein is CASSFWGRGDYGYTF. The CDR3 region has the DNA TGTGCCAGCAGTTTTTGGGGCAGGGGGGACTATGGCTACACCTTC.

This clonotype was counted between two and nine times. This chain links TRBV10-3 with TRBJ2-7; TRBD2 matches 7 bases. CDR3 length: 13 amino acids. Per the germline V gene, CDR1 is ENHRY and CDR2 is SYGVKD. The V gene end was trimmed by 2 bases and the J gene end by 9 bases; junction bases not matched to a gene: 7. The CDR3 here is CAISEEGLRGQYF. In DNA, the CDR3 is TGTGCCATCAGTGAGGAGGGACTACGGGGGCAGTACTTC.

The gene calls are TRBV20-1 and TRBJ2-5; maybe TRBD1 (5 bases). CDR3 size: 11 residues. From germline, CDR1 is DFQATT and CDR2 SNEGSKA (reference sequence). The ends were cut back, 1 base at V and 9 bases at J, with 9 bases in the middle. CDR3 sequence (DNA): TGCAGTGCTAGAGGTCAGGGTTCCCAGTACTTC. It yields the protein CSARGQGSQYF.